The sequence of this T cell receptor beta chain was determined in a study of breast tumors, draining lymph nodes, adjacent tissues. Findings and limits, study-wide: Tumors had less TCR diversity than lymph nodes, more than nontumor tissue.

In TCRdb, the multiplex PCR reads were re-called with MiXCR into one record per CDR3 protein. The sample shows some 22,000 distinct CDR3 sequences, under 60% of them seen only once. Germline-derived CDR1 and CDR2 are KGHDR and SFDVKD. Trimming cost V 8 bases and J 3 bases, with 11 bases left between them. This CDR3 has 13 amino acids. Regarding this clonotype: Its specificity is not known.

This chain links TRBV24-1 with TRBJ2-3, with D maybe TRBD2 (5 bases). This TCR derives from a female donor with breast cancer. Some clones in this sample may be carry-over from other donors' samples. The sample comprised breast tumor tissue. In DNA form, the CDR3 reads TGTGCCACCAAGAGGTCGGGGACAGATACGCAGTATTTT. Protein product: CATKRSGTDTQYF.